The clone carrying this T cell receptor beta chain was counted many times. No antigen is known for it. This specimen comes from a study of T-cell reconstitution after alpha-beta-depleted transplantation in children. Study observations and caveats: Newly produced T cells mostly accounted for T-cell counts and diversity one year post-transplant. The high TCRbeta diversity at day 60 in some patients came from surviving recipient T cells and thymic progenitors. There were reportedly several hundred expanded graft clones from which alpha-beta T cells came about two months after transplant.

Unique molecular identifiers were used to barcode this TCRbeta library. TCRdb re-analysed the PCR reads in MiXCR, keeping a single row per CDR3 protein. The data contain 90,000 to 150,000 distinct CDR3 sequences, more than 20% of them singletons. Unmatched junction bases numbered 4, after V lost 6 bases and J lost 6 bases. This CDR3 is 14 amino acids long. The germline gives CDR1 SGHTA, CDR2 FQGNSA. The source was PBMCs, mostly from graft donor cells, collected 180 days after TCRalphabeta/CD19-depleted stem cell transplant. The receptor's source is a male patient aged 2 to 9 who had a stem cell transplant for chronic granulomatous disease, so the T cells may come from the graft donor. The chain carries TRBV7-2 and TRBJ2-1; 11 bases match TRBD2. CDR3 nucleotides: TGTGCCAGCAGAGCTAGCGGGGGGACCAATGAGCAGTTCTTC. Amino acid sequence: CASRASGGTNEQFF.